The next 14 T cell receptor beta chains were all read from a single sample in a study of tumor-infiltrating lymphocytes in primary liver carcinoma. Co-extraction yielded RNA and DNA from approximately 22-30 mg of unsorted bulk tissue. Production of TCR beta cDNA used roughly 500 ng total RNA together with a constant-region primer. Slightly modified ARM-PCR, run as three nested multiplex PCR rounds, produced the TCR beta libraries. The opening two PCR rounds, around 11 cycles each, paired TRBV1-TRBV30 forward primers with a C-beta reverse primer. TCRdb redid the calling of the multiplex PCR reads with MiXCR, one entry per CDR3 protein. The table shows some 95,000 distinct CDR3 sequences, with less than 75% occurring only once. The sequenced sample was tumor-adjacent normal liver tissue. These receptors all come from a man between 35 and 55 years old with primary liver carcinoma and hepatitis B virus infection.

Ten or more counts support this clonotype. The chain combines TRBV6-1 with TRBJ1-4; D remains ambiguous. The CDR3 loop spans 13 amino acids. CDR1 is MNHNS, CDR2 SASEGT, per germline. V lost 8 bases to trimming and J lost 11 bases, with 18 bases between them. Written as DNA, the CDR3 is TGTGCCAGCCCTGAGAGTCGGTCGGGGAAACTGTTTTTT. The encoded protein is CASPESRSGKLFF.

This clonotype was observed many times. V is TRBV14 and J is TRBJ1-1; D uncertain. Trimming removed 4 bases from V and 0 bases from J, with 6 bases in between. CDR3 length equals 13 residues. Germline V lookup: CDR1 SGHDN, CDR2 FVKESK. CDR3 DNA sequence: TGTGCCAGCAGCCGAGGAGTGAACACTGAAGCTTTCTTT. It yields the protein CASSRGVNTEAFF. Variable domain in full (rest from reference TRBV14 and TRBJ1-1): EAGVTQFPSHSVIEKGQTVTLRCDPISGHDNLYWYRRVMGKEIKFLLHFVKESKQDESGMPNNRFLAERTGGTYSTLKVQPAELEDSGVYFCASSRGVNTEAFFGQGTRLTVV.

V and J are TRBV29-1 and TRBJ2-5, with D uncertain. The germline gives CDR1 SQVTM, CDR2 ANQGSEA. The CDR3 runs to 13 residues. Trimming shortened V by 3 bases and J by 8 bases, and 16 bases separated the two germline ends. Here the CDR3 DNA reads TGCAGCGTTGATCGGTACATTGGTGATACCCAGTACTTC. It yields the protein CSVDRYIGDTQYF.

This clonotype was picked up many times. V gene TRBV4-1 combines with J gene TRBJ1-1; the D gene is possibly TRBD1 (6 bases). Germline V gives CDR1 MGHRA, CDR2 YSYEKL. The CDR3 length is 14 residues. V lost 4 bases, J lost 0 bases, and 9 bases lay in between. For the CDR3, the DNA is TGCGCCAGCAGCCCGGGACACATGAACACTGAAGCTTTCTTT. Encoded protein: CASSPGHMNTEAFF.

Note on this clonotype: The junction departs from the called germline gene at one end, perhaps through a read error. CDR3 residues: CASSLNVGQADTGELFF. The DNA of the CDR3 is TGTGCCAGCAGCCTCAATGTGGGACAAGCGGACACTGGGGAGCTGTTTTTT. The genes are TRBV11-2 and TRBJ2-2; D perhaps matches TRBD1 (6 bases). The length of the CDR3 is 17 residues. From germline, CDR1 is SGHAT and CDR2 FQNNGV.

The count of this clonotype is one. A read error may explain this, as a much larger clone is one base away. This chain joins TRBV6-6 and TRBJ2-7; 7 bases line up with TRBD2. The CDR3 is made up of 13 amino acids. The V gene's germline CDR1 is MNHNY and CDR2 SVGAGI (reference sequence). The CDR3 sequence is CASTGGTNGEHYF. The DNA of the CDR3 is TGTGCCAGCACCGGGGGGACCAACGGGGAGCACTACTTC.

V and J are TRBV12-3 or TRBV12-4 and TRBJ2-7; D is possibly TRBD2 (6 bases). V was trimmed by 4 bases and J by 9 bases, leaving 19 bases between them. The CDR3 sequence is 14 residues long. In nucleotides, the CDR3 is TGTGCCAGCAGTTCTGGGACTGTCTCCATCGGGCAGTACTTC. It translates to CASSSGTVSIGQYF.

This clonotype was observed many times. The chain carries TRBV6-1 and TRBJ2-7; D not resolved. V shed 1 base and J shed 10 bases, with 8 bases lying between them. This CDR3 is 11 amino acids long. Germline assignment: CDR1 MNHNS and CDR2 SASEGT. The chain's CDR3 is CASSEGIGQYF. CDR3 bases: TGTGCCAGCAGTGAAGGGATCGGACAGTACTTC.

About this clonotype itself: A much larger clone is a single base away; this may be a read error. The V gene is TRBV24-1, the J gene TRBJ2-2, with a weak D call TRBD2 (5 bases). CDR1 is KGHDR and CDR2 is SFDVKD in the germline V gene. This CDR3 spans 15 amino acids. In DNA form, the CDR3 reads TGTTCCACCAGTGATTTAGCGCGGGACACCGGGGAGCTGTTTTTT. Residues: CSTSDLARDTGELFF.

This clonotype showed up just a few times. This sequence joins TRBV24-1 and TRBJ2-5, with 7 bases aligning to TRBD1. V shed 4 bases and J 1 base; nucleotides not matched to a gene: 5. CDR1 is KGHDR, CDR2 SFDVKD, per germline. CDR3 length: 15 amino acids. The CDR3, as DNA: TGTGCCACCAGTGACCGGGGACAGATCCAAGAGACCCAGTACTTC. Translated, it gives CATSDRGQIQETQYF.

As to this clonotype: Given a much more abundant clone one base away, this may be a read error. The rearrangement joins TRBV5-6 to TRBJ2-1, with no clear D. This CDR3 comprises 13 residues. Germline-derived CDR1 and CDR2 are SGHDT and YYEEEE. Written as DNA, the CDR3 is TGTGCCAGCAGCTTTGTCGAACGAAATGAGCGGTTCTTC. It codes for CASSFVERNERFF.

Details on this clonotype: Its ends do not fully match the called genes, so a read error is possible. The chain employs TRBV10-2 and TRBJ2-1; the match to TRBD2 covers 9 bases. This CDR3 is built from 16 residues. The germline V gene has CDR1 WSHSY and CDR2 SAAADI. CDR3 in DNA: TGCGCCAGCAGTGATGTAGTGGGACTAGCTAACAATAAGCATTTCTTC. It specifies CASSDVVGLANNKHFF.

V usage is TRBV7-9 and J usage is TRBJ2-7; TRBD2 might be the D (6 bases). Trimming shortened V by 5 bases and J by 3 bases, and 20 bases separated the two germline ends. CDR1 SEHNR and CDR2 FQNEAQ come from the germline V gene (reference sequence). This CDR3 is built from 16 residues. This chain's CDR3 is CASSQRLTGANYEQYF. In DNA, the CDR3 is TGTGCCAGCAGCCAGAGGTTAACGGGAGCCAACTACGAGCAGTACTTC.

The genes are TRBV10-1 and TRBJ2-2; the D gene is possibly TRBD2 (5 bases). The CDR3 has 15 residues. Germline values: CDR1 WNHNN, CDR2 SYGVQD (reference sequence). The germline V and J ends were trimmed by 3 bases and 1 base, with 9 bases remaining between them. Here the CDR3 DNA reads TGCGCCAGCAGTGAAGACGGGAAGAACACCGGGGAGCTGTTTTTT. This encodes CASSEDGKNTGELFF.